This paragraph reports one T cell receptor beta chain. These data are taken from a study of blood T cell repertoires in COVID-19. Study context: Acute-phase and convalescent COVID-19 samples originated in the United States, Italy and Spain. The cDNA or gDNA used as material had been derived from T cells, B-cell-depleted T cells, or PBMCs.

Germline assignment: CDR1 LNHDA and CDR2 SQIVND (reference sequence). Between the trimmed V and J ends, which lost 6 bases and 2 bases, there was a span of 17 bases. This CDR3 region has 16 residues. Libraries were prepared by immunoSEQ multiplex PCR; TCRdb keeps only in-frame clonotypes and omits some of them. The table shows hundreds of thousands of clones, with 80% to 90% occurring only once. This chain connects TRBV19 to TRBJ1-3; possible D gene TRBD1, 6 bases. The sample was peripheral blood. This sequence was found in a young woman with active or convalescent COVID-19. DNA of the CDR3: TGTGCCAGTAGCCGAACCTCTACAGGGACTGGAAACACCATATATTTT. Protein product: CASSRTSTGTGNTIYF.